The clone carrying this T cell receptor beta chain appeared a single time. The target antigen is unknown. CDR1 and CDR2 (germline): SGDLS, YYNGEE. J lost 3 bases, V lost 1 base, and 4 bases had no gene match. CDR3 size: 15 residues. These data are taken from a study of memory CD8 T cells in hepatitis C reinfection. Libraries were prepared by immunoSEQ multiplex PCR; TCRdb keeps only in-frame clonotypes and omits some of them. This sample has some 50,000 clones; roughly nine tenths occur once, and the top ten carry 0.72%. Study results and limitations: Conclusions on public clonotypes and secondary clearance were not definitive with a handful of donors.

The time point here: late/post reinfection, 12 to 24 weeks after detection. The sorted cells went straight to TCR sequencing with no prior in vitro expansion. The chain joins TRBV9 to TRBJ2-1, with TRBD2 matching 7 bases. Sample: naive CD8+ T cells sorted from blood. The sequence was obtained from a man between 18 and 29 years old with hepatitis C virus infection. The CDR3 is CASSVWGTNYNEQFF. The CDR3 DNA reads TGTGCCAGCAGCGTATGGGGGACTAACTACAATGAGCAGTTCTTC.